This record covers a single T cell receptor (beta chain). The data belong to a study of beta chain features in type 1 diabetes. As every portion of the isolated RNA was reverse transcribed, the sequencing read expressed TCRB transcripts. This table comes from immunoSEQ multiplex PCR, and its TCRdb copy is limited to in-frame clones, with some not included. The table records around 400,000 clones, 10% to 15% of them present only once. The CDR3 sequence is 16 residues long. Germline CDR1 is SGDLS and CDR2 is YYNGEE. Trimming cost V 4 bases and J 0 bases; bases outside gene matches: 8. Every sorted population was more than 95% pure.

The sample consisted of naive CD4+ T cells from blood. The receptor comes from a young man in good health. This chain connects TRBV9 to TRBJ2-5, with 8 bases that match TRBD2. CDR3 loop: CASSPGLAGHQETQYF. The DNA for the CDR3 is TGTGCCAGCAGCCCCGGACTAGCAGGGCACCAAGAGACCCAGTACTTC.